Here is one T cell receptor (beta chain) with its context. What it binds is unknown. The data were obtained in a study of T cell responses to AZD1222 COVID-19 vaccine. Study-wide context: Second-dose recipients at about 4 or about 12 weeks were treated as one pooled group. Study-wide results and caveats: Regions left unmutated in variants are reportedly the target of nearly half of spike-specific TCRs. Repertoires in all cases were sampled only once the peak T cell response had passed.

Repertoires were generated with immunoSEQ multiplex PCR, while TCRdb's copy carries only in-frame clones and drops some. Here the sample spans 150,000 to 200,000 clones, approximately 90% being singletons. Germline CDR1 MGHRA, CDR2 YSYEKL. This CDR3 has 15 amino acids. Trimming cost V 3 bases and J 0 bases, with 8 bases left between them. The genes are TRBV4-1 and TRBJ2-2; D perhaps matches TRBD1 (5 bases). This clonotype was obtained from an adult in good health. Source: peripheral blood, taken on day 0 of AZD1222 vaccination. Here the CDR3 reads CASSHQTANTGELFF. CDR3 nucleotides: TGCGCCAGCAGCCACCAGACAGCGAACACCGGGGAGCTGTTTTTT.